This TCR beta chain was recovered during a study of blood T cell repertoires in COVID-19. For the study at large: Sites across the United States, Italy and Spain contributed samples from acute and convalescent COVID-19. The analysed material was cDNA or gDNA that came from T cells, B-cell-depleted T cells, or PBMCs.

Data came from immunoSEQ multiplex PCR; TCRdb stores just in-frame clones and leaves some out. This sample carries about 200,000 clones, about nine tenths of them seen once, and the ten largest clones take more than 5.5%. V was pared by 2 bases and J by 6 bases, with 10 bases of the junction left unmatched. The CDR3 totals 17 residues. CDR1 LNHNV and CDR2 YYDKDF come from the germline V gene (reference sequence). The chain combines TRBV15 with TRBJ2-1; TRBD2 agrees at 10 bases. The source of this sequence is a man older than 75 with acute or convalescent COVID-19. Sequences were obtained from peripheral blood. In DNA, the CDR3 is TGTGCCACCAGCAGAAGAATGGGACTAGCGAGGATCAATGAGCAGTTCTTC. Amino acids: CATSRRMGLARINEQFF. The whole variable domain, filled in from reference TRBV15 and TRBJ2-1, reads DAMVIQNPRYQVTQFGKPVTLSCSQTLNHNVMYWYQQKSSQAPKLLFHYYDKDFNNEADTPDNFQSRRPNTSFCFLDIRSPGLGDTAMYLCATSRRMGLARINEQFFGPGTRLTVL.